This T cell receptor beta chain was documented in a study of T cells after yellow fever vaccination. For this clonotype: Its cognate antigen is unknown.

The CDR3 contains 15 residues. V lost 6 bases and J lost 7, with 16 bases in between. TCRdb fed the 5' RACE reads into MiXCR, producing one record per CDR3 protein. The repertoire holds roughly 120,000 distinct CDR3 sequences, with around 7.4% as singletons. Points from the study as a whole: From the bulk population, abundant clonotypes could contaminate and appear within FACS-sorted repertoires. After the booster, 96% of CD4 and about nine tenths of CD8 primary-response clones were re-detected. Clonotypes shared by both compartments, CD4 and CD8, made up a small share.

The V gene is TRBV12-3 or TRBV12-4, the J gene TRBJ1-6; possible D gene TRBD1, 5 bases. The sample was CD4+ T cells sorted from PBMCs, taken approximately 11 days after the first yellow fever vaccination. The source is a man younger than 35 who received the YFV17D yellow fever vaccine. CDR3 nucleotide sequence: TGTGCCAGCAGCTCCCAGGGTTCCGTGAATTCACCCCTCCACTTT. Amino acids: CASSSQGSVNSPLHF.